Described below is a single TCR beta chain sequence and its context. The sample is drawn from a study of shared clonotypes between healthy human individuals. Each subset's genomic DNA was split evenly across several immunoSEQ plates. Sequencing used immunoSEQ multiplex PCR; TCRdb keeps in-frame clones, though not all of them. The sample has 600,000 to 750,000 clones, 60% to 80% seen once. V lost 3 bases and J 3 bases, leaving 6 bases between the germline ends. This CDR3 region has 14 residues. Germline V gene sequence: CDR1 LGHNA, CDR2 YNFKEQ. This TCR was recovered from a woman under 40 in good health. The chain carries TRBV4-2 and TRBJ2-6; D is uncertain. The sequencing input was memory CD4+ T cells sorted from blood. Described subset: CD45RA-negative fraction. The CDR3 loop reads CASSQGNGANVLTF. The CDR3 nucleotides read TGTGCCAGCAGCCAGGGGAATGGGGCCAACGTCCTGACTTTC.